The 5 T cell receptor beta chains reported below all come from one sample, sequenced in a study of blood T cell repertoires in COVID-19. The method was immunoSEQ multiplex PCR; TCRdb's version includes in-frame clones alone and lacks a portion of them. Of fewer than 400,000 clones in the sample, roughly 90% are singletons; the top ten hold about 5.2%. Sequencing was carried out using PBMCs or T cells enriched from blood (not recorded which). Receptor source: a man aged 60-69 years who had recovered from COVID-19.

The V and J genes are TRBV4-1 and TRBJ1-2; D perhaps matches TRBD1 (5 bases). CDR1 MGHRA and CDR2 YSYEKL come from the germline V gene. V lost 4 bases, J lost 6 bases, and 18 bases lay in between. The CDR3 is 15 residues long. The CDR3 spells CASSPSNRGVNGYTF. In DNA, the CDR3 is TGCGCCAGCAGCCCATCGAATAGGGGTGTGAATGGCTACACCTTC.

Only one count was recorded for this clone. The J gene is TRBJ2-5, the V gene TRBV3-1 (or the pseudogene TRBV3-2), with 8 bases aligning to TRBD2. With 3 bases clipped from V and 3 bases from J, the junction kept 9 bases outside the gene matches. Germline V CDR1 and CDR2: LGHDT, YNNKEL (reference sequence). CDR3 length equals 16 residues. The CDR3 protein is CASSQGTSGLKETQYF. DNA of the CDR3: TGTGCCAGCAGCCAGGGAACTAGCGGACTCAAAGAGACCCAGTACTTC.

The chain uses TRBV29-1 and TRBJ1-1; the D is unclear. CDR1 SQVTM and CDR2 ANQGSEA come from the germline V gene. The ends were cut back, 4 bases at V and 0 bases at J, with 12 bases in the middle. CDR3 length: 14 amino acids. CDR3 bases: TGCAGCGTTGTCCCCGCGGGGATGAACACTGAAGCTTTCTTT. Residues: CSVVPAGMNTEAFF.

There are a few counts of this clone. The chain's CDR3 is CASSRQLLSYEQYF. The DNA of the CDR3 is TGTGCCAGCAGTCGACAGCTTCTCTCCTACGAGCAGTACTTC. The rearrangement links TRBV6-5 to TRBJ2-7, with D possibly matching TRBD1 (5 bases). The CDR3 covers 14 residues. Trimming left V 5 bases short and J 0 bases short, with 11 bases between. The germline CDR1 and CDR2 sequences are MNHEY and SVGAGI.

The V and J genes are TRBV5-1 and TRBJ1-1, with D maybe TRBD1 (5 bases). Germline loops: CDR1 SGHRS, CDR2 YFSETQ. Trimming left V 0 bases short and J 6 bases short, with 15 bases between. There are 15 residues in the CDR3. CDR3 protein: CASSLDVGPVAEAFF. CDR3 DNA: TGCGCCAGCAGCTTGGATGTGGGGCCAGTCGCTGAAGCTTTCTTT. The variable domain in full, completed from reference TRBV5-1 and TRBJ1-1, reads KAGVTQTPRYLIKTRGQQVTLSCSPISGHRSVSWYQQTPGQGLQFLFEYFSETQRNKGNFPGRFSGRQFSNSRSEMNVSTLELGDSALYLCASSLDVGPVAEAFFGQGTRLTVV.